The sequence of this TCR beta chain was determined in a study of tumour-infiltrating T cells in Burkitt lymphoma. Overall study: The Burkitt lymphoma cohort spanned all epidemiological subtypes. Survival, overall and progression-free, tracked with productive clonality.

Produced via immunoSEQ multiplex PCR; TCRdb's table is partial and in-frame only. The table shows over 600 clones, with nearly 96% occurring only once. Germline V lookup: CDR1 MGHDK, CDR2 SYGVNS. V shed 3 bases and J 5 bases; nucleotides not matched to a gene: 15. CDR3 length: 17 amino acids. The rearrangement joins TRBV25-1 to TRBJ1-2, with 7 nucleotides matching TRBD1. The origin of this receptor is a human donor with Burkitt lymphoma. Material for sequencing was tumor tissue. CDR3 amino acids: CASSESTGTDLRYGYTF. The DNA of the CDR3 is TGTGCCAGCAGTGAGAGCACCGGGACAGATCTTAGGTATGGCTACACCTTC.